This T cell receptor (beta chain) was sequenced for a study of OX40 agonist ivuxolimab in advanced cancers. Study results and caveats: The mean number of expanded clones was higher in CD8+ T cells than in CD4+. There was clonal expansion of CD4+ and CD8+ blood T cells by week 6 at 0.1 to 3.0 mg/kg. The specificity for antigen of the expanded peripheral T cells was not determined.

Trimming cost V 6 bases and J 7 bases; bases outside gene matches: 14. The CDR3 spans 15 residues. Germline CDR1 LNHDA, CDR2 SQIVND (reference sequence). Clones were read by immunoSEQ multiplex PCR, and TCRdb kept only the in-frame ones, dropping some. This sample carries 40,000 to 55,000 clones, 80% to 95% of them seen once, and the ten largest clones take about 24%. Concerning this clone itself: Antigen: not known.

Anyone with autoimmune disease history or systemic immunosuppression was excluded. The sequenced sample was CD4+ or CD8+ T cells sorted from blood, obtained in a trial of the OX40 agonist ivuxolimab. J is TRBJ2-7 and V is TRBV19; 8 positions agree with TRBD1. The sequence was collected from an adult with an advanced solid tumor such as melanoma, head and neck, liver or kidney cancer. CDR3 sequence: CASSPTGQGALEQYF. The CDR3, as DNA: TGTGCCAGTAGCCCGACCGGGCAGGGGGCGCTTGAGCAGTACTTC.